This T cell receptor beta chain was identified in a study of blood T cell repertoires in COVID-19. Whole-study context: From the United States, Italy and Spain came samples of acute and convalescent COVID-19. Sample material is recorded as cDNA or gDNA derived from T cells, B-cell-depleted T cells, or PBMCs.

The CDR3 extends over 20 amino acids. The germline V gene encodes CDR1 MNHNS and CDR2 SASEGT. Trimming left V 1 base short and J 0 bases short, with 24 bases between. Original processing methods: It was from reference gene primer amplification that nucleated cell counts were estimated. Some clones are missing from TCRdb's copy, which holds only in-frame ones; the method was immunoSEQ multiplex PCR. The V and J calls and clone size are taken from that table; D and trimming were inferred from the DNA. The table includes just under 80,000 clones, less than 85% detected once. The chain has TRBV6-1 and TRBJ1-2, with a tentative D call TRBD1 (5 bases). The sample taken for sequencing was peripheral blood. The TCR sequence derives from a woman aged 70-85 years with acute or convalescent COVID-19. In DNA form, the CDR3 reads TGTGCCAGCAGTGAAGAGCGCGGGGGACCCTATCGATCTTCTAACTATGGCTACACCTTC. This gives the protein CASSEERGGPYRSSNYGYTF.